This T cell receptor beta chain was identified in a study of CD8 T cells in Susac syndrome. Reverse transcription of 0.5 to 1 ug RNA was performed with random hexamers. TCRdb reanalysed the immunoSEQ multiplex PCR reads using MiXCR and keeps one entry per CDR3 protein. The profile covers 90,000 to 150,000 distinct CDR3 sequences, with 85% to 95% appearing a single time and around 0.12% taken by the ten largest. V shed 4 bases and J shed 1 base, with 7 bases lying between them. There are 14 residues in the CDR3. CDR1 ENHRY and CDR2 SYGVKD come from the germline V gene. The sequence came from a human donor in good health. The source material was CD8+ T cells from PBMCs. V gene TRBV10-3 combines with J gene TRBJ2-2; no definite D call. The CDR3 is CAISVGQNTGELFF. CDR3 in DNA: TGTGCCATCAGTGTCGGTCAGAACACCGGGGAGCTGTTTTTT.